The 5 T cell receptor beta chains below were found in one sample sequenced in a study of early T cells in non-severe SARS-CoV-2 infection. A single record per CDR3 protein comes from TCRdb applying MiXCR to the 5' RACE reads. The sample carries under 35,000 distinct CDR3 sequences, roughly a tenth recorded once. The sequenced sample consisted of whole blood. These TCRs come from an adult who was a healthcare worker with PCR-confirmed SARS-CoV-2 infection or an uninfected control (not recorded which).

In its sample, this clonotype was seen many times. The V gene is TRBV7-9, the J gene TRBJ2-1; no reliable D call. Germline values: CDR1 SEHNR, CDR2 FQNEAQ (reference sequence). The ends were cut back, 5 bases at V and 9 bases at J, with 11 bases in the middle. The CDR3 is made up of 12 amino acids. The CDR3 protein is CASSPLLVEQFF. The CDR3 DNA follows: TGTGCCAGCAGCCCCCTCCTTGTTGAGCAGTTCTTC. Together with reference TRBV7-9 and TRBJ2-1, the CDR3 gives the full variable domain: DTGVSQNPRHKITKRGQNVTFRCDPISEHNRLYWYRQTLGQGPEFLTYFQNEAQLEKSRLLSDRFSAERPKGSFSTLEIQRTEQGDSAMYLCASSPLLVEQFFGPGTRLTVL.

This clonotype occurred many times. This chain uses TRBV11-2 with TRBJ1-5, with D possibly being TRBD1 (6 bases). Trimming removed 1 base at V and 6 bases at J, with 10 bases between. The germline V gene has CDR1 SGHAT and CDR2 FQNNGV. The CDR3 is made up of 14 amino acids. The CDR3 here is CASSLAVRGQPQHF. The CDR3 region has the DNA TGTGCCAGCAGCTTAGCGGTCAGGGGTCAGCCCCAGCATTTT.

This clonotype was seen ten or more times. The V and J genes are TRBV12-3 or TRBV12-4 and TRBJ1-2; a weak D match, TRBD1 (6 bases). With 5 bases removed from V and 8 bases from J, the gap between germline ends came to 15 bases. The CDR3 totals 13 residues. CDR3 nucleotides: TGTGCCAGCAGTCCAACAGGGAGGCTAGGCTACACCTTC. Encoded protein: CASSPTGRLGYTF.

This clonotype was observed many times. The chain carries TRBV10-3 and TRBJ2-3; D unresolved. CDR1 ENHRY and CDR2 SYGVKD come from the germline V gene. The length of the CDR3 is 11 residues. V was cut by 6 bases and J by 4 bases, with 5 bases left in between. The CDR3 reads CAIRGSDTQYF. The CDR3 DNA follows: TGTGCCATCAGGGGGTCAGATACGCAGTATTTT.

The chain combines TRBV9 with TRBJ1-6; D ambiguous. Germline CDR1 reads SGDLS; CDR2 reads YYNGEE. V was pared by 0 bases and J by 7 bases, with 11 bases between. This CDR3 has 15 amino acids. The CDR3 region is CASSVEWTGNSPLHF. The DNA for the CDR3 is TGTGCCAGCAGCGTAGAATGGACGGGGAATTCACCCCTCCACTTT.